This TCR beta chain was identified in a study of T cells in Graves' hyperthyroidism and ophthalmopathy (dated by TCRdb to between 2017 and 2020). For the study in its entirety: Peripheral blood samples were taken at the time of initial diagnosis, prior to any treatment. To identify distinguishing TCR V-J signatures, a discovery cohort of some 100 patients was used, comprising 43 with Graves' ophthalmopathy and 57 with stable Graves' hyperthyroidism. An independent validation cohort of fewer than 20 hyperthyroidism patients and 17 patients who later progressed to ophthalmopathy tested prospective prediction of ophthalmopathy. For training and testing, the 100 or so patients in the discovery cohort were randomly divided in a 7:3 ratio. The study also compared thyroid tissue and blood T-cell repertoires from over 5 Graves' hyperthyroidism patients. Following sampling, methimazole starting at 30 mg daily was given to hyperthyroidism patients, and high-dose intravenous methylprednisolone was given to ophthalmopathy patients. TCR Vbeta CDR3 sequencing of 135 peripheral blood samples (around 45 ophthalmopathy, 75 hyperthyroidism and around 17 progressor patients) is reported in the paper. Overall study outcomes, separate from this receptor: In validation, the model predicted progression to ophthalmopathy with 65% to 71% sensitivity and around 72% specificity, a median of 6.5 months before onset. Ophthalmopathy was separated from stable hyperthyroidism by a 13 V-J signature model, with approximately 89% sensitivity and about 81% specificity obtained in cross-validation and 80%/75% obtained in testing. Blood samples also contained most of the expanded thyroid clonotypes (frequency above 0.001), which suggests that blood repertoires may reflect thyroid immune responses. Sample size was not statistically predetermined, and investigators were not blinded to group allocation.

From a lookup of the germline V gene, CDR1 and CDR2 are MGHRA and YSYEKL. V is trimmed back by 3 bases and J by 6 bases, and the junction contains 10 bases that no gene match accounts for. The CDR3 covers 17 residues, taking in both the cysteine and the phenylalanine. Left in the record is the CDR3 DNA by itself, 51 bases read in frame from the first base. The TCR beta CDR3 regions were amplified from the RNA transcripts. The TCR CDR3 was subjected to a first round of RT-PCR using the HTBI primer set and the Qiagen OneStep RT-PCR kit. A second multiplex PCR round built the libraries, followed by size selection and purification. Sequencing of the libraries was done on an Illumina HiSeq2000 using paired-end 100 bp reads. Per the authors' processing: SOAPnuke was used to process the raw data, throwing out any read that contained adapters or uncalled bases, had a mean Phred below 15, or lacked an exact constant-primer or identifier match. COPE v1.2.5 was used to merge high-quality paired reads, and clonotypes were defined as unique nucleotide sequences. MiTCR v1.1 was used to align clonotypes to the IMGT TRBV, TRBD and TRBJ reference segments. The analysis included only V-J combinations with a frequency above 0.0001, which together covered 99% to 99.2% of the repertoires. The TCS score was defined as the ratio of F50 (clonal expansion) to E x V (chaos), calculated using BLOSUM62-based TCRdist between CDR3 peptides within each V-J. Welch's t-statistics and random forest reduced roughly 530 V-J features to some 14, which were used in a naive Bayes classifier (R e1071). TCRdb reran the public reads through fastp at Q25 and MiXCR, keeping productive beta chains. Rows merge per CDR3 protein into single entries with the most common DNA and genes. The V and J calls were determined by TCRdb, not by the authors. The sample records a few hundred thousand distinct CDR3 sequences, approximately 16% of which are singletons. The ten largest clones represent more than 3% of the sample.

Ophthalmopathy patients had moderately to severely active disease, Clinical Activity Score of at least 3, NOSPECS grade of at least 4, and duration under 3 months. Any patient with an uncontrolled infection, another autoimmune disease, pregnancy or lactation was excluded. Clinical symptoms, serum thyroxine and TRAb, thyroid ultrasound, and orbital computed tomography formed the basis for the diagnoses. PBMCs were separated from about 10 ml of fresh peripheral blood using Ficoll-Paque density gradient centrifugation. Total RNA was extracted using Trizol reagent, and RNA quality was assessed on an Agilent 2100 Bioanalyzer. A note on this clonotype: The antigen it recognizes is unknown. A much larger clone lies one base from this, so it may be a read error.

Sample: blood. This clonotype originated in a woman aged 40 to 49 with Graves' ophthalmopathy. The rearrangement joined TRBV4-1 to TRBJ1-4; a stretch of 10 junction bases matches TRBD1. The sequenced DNA: TGCGCCAGCAGCCACAGACCCACCGGGACAGGGGATGAAAAACTGTTTTTT. The translation is CASSHRPTGTGDEKLFF.